This T cell receptor (beta chain) comes out of a study of PD-L1 blockade in urothelial cancer. Study background: The analyses of blood took place 3 weeks (second dose) and 6 weeks after treatment start. Reported median T cell count for blood samples was around 140,000.

Regarding the study as a whole: Better survival was forecast by a pretreatment blood TCR clonality below the median.

Synthetically made TCR analog templates were put into each PCR as spikes. The repertoire was sequenced with immunoSEQ multiplex PCR; TCRdb's copy has only in-frame clones and lacks some. This sample has some 20,000 clones, with 70% to 90% found just once. To note about this clone: The target antigen is unknown.

The sequence derives from a man in his fifties with urothelial cancer. The input for sequencing was PBMCs, taken around atezolizumab (anti-PD-L1) treatment.

The CDR3 is CAWRQQGAGNTIYF. The CDR3 DNA follows: TGTGCCTGGAGACAACAGGGTGCTGGAAACACCATATATTTT. The chain is built from TRBV30 and TRBJ1-3; a weak D match, TRBD1 (6 bases). Germline CDR1 GTSNPN, CDR2 SVGIG (reference sequence). The CDR3 extends over 14 amino acids. Trimming left V 3 bases short and J 2 bases short, with 11 bases between.